Listed here are 13 T cell receptor beta chains from one sample, sequenced in a study of cytomegalovirus exposure and HLA in healthy donors. The PCR was carried out with 60 Vbeta primers and 13 Jbeta primers. The assay was immunoSEQ multiplex PCR, and TCRdb's table has in-frame clones only and misses some. This repertoire shows 120,000 or so clones, over 70% found once; its top ten account for about 3.3%. Input material: PBMCs. All receptors derive from a woman between 45 and 60 years old in good health and CMV-seronegative.

The rearrangement links TRBV4-2 to TRBJ1-5; the D is unclear. CDR3 size: 14 residues. V was shortened by 3 bases and J by 5 bases, with 11 bases between the two germline ends. Germline V gene lookup returns CDR1 LGHNA and CDR2 YNFKEQ. The CDR3 is CASSHRSYHQPQHF. In DNA, the CDR3 is TGTGCCAGCAGCCATAGAAGTTACCATCAGCCCCAGCATTTT.

The chain employs TRBV4-2 and TRBJ2-1; 10 bases are shared with TRBD2. Trimming removed 2 bases from V and 2 bases from J; junction bases left unmatched: 3. From germline, CDR1 is LGHNA and CDR2 YNFKEQ. This CDR3 is built from 16 residues. CDR3 bases: TGTGCCAGCAGCCAATCTCTAGCGGGAGCCTACAATGAGCAGTTCTTC. Translating gives CASSQSLAGAYNEQFF.

This clone appeared a single time. This chain links TRBV5-1 with TRBJ1-2, with TRBD1 matching 8 bases. V gave up 2 bases and J gave up 0 bases; unmatched junction bases: 9. Germline V gene lookup returns CDR1 SGHRS and CDR2 YFSETQ. The CDR3 totals 17 residues. The CDR3 here is CASSLRQGSGSNYGYTF. The CDR3 coding sequence is TGCGCCAGCAGCTTACGACAGGGGTCTGGATCTAACTATGGCTACACCTTC.

The gene calls are TRBV5-1 and TRBJ1-2; 8 bases are shared with TRBD1. Germline V gives CDR1 SGHRS, CDR2 YFSETQ. The junction had 5 bases not matched to a gene; V was cut back by 0 bases and J by 4 bases. CDR3 length: 15 amino acids. CDR3 coding DNA: TGCGCCAGCAGCTTGGGACAGGGGATGACCTATGGCTACACCTTC. It is translated as CASSLGQGMTYGYTF. Full variable domain (outside the CDR3, taken from reference TRBV5-1 and TRBJ1-2): KAGVTQTPRYLIKTRGQQVTLSCSPISGHRSVSWYQQTPGQGLQFLFEYFSETQRNKGNFPGRFSGRQFSNSRSEMNVSTLELGDSALYLCASSLGQGMTYGYTFGSGTRLTVV.

CDR3 region: CASSLTGLSYEQYF. CDR3 nucleotide sequence: TGTGCCAGCAGCCTGACGGGACTTTCCTACGAGCAGTACTTC. V usage is TRBV13 and J usage is TRBJ2-7, with D perhaps matching TRBD2 (6 bases). Trimming removed 5 bases at V and 1 base at J, with 12 bases between. The germline V gene encodes CDR1 PRHDT and CDR2 FYEKMQ (reference sequence). This CDR3 has 14 amino acids.

The V call is TRBV28, the J call TRBJ2-1, with 8 nucleotides matching TRBD2. J gave up 10 bases and V 4 bases, and 9 bases lay outside the gene matches. This CDR3 contains 14 residues. Germline lookup yields CDR1 MDHEN and CDR2 SYDVKM. In nucleotides, the CDR3 is TGTGCCAGCAGTTGGAGTAGCGGGGTCTGGGAGCAGTTCTTC. It codes for CASSWSSGVWEQFF.

The chain is built from TRBV5-1 and TRBJ1-3; weak D call: TRBD1 (6 bases). Looked up from germline, CDR1 is SGHRS and CDR2 is YFSETQ. V lost 3 bases to trimming and J lost 3 bases, with 16 bases between them. The length of the CDR3 is 16 residues. The CDR3 DNA reads as TGCGCCAGCAGCTGGGCGTCGACAGGCAGTGGAAACACCATATATTTT. Translating gives CASSWASTGSGNTIYF.

The V and J genes are TRBV18 and TRBJ1-1; 10 bases are shared with TRBD1. CDR3 size: 16 residues. Germline-derived CDR1 and CDR2 are KGHSH and LQKENI. V shed 6 bases and J 0 bases; nucleotides not matched to a gene: 7. CDR3 nucleotide sequence: TGTGCCAGCTCGTACCGGGACAGGGGTTTGAACACTGAAGCTTTCTTT. Residues: CASSYRDRGLNTEAFF.

The J gene is TRBJ1-2, the V gene TRBV6-5; D not resolved. Germline CDR1 MNHEY, CDR2 SVGAGI. CDR3 size: 14 residues. V lost 10 bases to trimming and J lost 2 bases, with 17 bases between them. The CDR3 nucleotides are TGTGCCACCCGAGGGTTCCAAAGCAACTATGGCTACACCTTC. As protein: CATRGFQSNYGYTF.

CDR3: CASSQDGGTGRTEAFF. CDR3 coding DNA: TGTGCCAGCAGCCAAGATGGGGGGACGGGAAGGACTGAAGCTTTCTTT. V usage is TRBV4-2 and J usage is TRBJ1-1; a weak D match, TRBD1 (5 bases). V lost 0 bases to trimming and J lost 5 bases, with 16 bases between them. Germline CDR1 is LGHNA and CDR2 is YNFKEQ. CDR3 length: 16 amino acids.

This clone has more than one count but fewer than ten. V usage is TRBV6-6 and J usage is TRBJ2-1, with TRBD2 matching over 10 bases. This CDR3 spans 16 amino acids. V was clipped by 5 bases and J by 5 bases; unmatched bases: 9. The germline V gene has CDR1 MNHNY and CDR2 SVGAGI (reference sequence). This CDR3 reads CASSRYTSGDHNEQFF. CDR3 DNA: TGTGCCAGCAGTCGCTACACTAGCGGGGATCACAATGAGCAGTTCTTC.

This chain uses TRBV30 with TRBJ2-1; 7 bases agree with TRBD1. The germline CDR1 and CDR2 sequences are GTSNPN and SVGIG (reference sequence). The CDR3 spans 12 residues. V lost 2 bases, J lost 6 bases, and 1 base stayed unmatched. The CDR3 coding sequence is TGTGCCTGGAGTCACAGGGGCAATGAGCAGTTCTTC. Translated, it gives CAWSHRGNEQFF.

The CDR3 bases are TGTGCCAGCAGCTTAGTGTCGGGAACCCTCTACGAGCAGTACTTC. Protein sequence: CASSLVSGTLYEQYF. The chain carries TRBV11-2 and TRBJ2-7; D might be TRBD2 (5 bases). V lost 1 base and J lost 3, with 13 bases in between. Germline V CDR1 and CDR2: SGHAT, FQNNGV. The CDR3 is 15 residues long.